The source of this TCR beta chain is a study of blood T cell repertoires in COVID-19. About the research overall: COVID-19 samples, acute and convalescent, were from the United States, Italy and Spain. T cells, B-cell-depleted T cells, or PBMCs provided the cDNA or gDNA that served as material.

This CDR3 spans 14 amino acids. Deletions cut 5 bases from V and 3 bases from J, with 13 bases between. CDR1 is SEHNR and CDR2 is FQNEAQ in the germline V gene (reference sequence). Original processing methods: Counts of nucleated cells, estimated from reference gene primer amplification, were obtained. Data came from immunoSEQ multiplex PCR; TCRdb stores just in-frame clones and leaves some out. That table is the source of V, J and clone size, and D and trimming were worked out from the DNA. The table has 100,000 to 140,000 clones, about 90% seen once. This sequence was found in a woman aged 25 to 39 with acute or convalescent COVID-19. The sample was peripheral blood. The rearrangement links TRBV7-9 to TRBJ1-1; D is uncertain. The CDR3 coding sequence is TGTGCCAGCAGCCAGTTTATATTGGACACTGAAGCTTTCTTT. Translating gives CASSQFILDTEAFF.